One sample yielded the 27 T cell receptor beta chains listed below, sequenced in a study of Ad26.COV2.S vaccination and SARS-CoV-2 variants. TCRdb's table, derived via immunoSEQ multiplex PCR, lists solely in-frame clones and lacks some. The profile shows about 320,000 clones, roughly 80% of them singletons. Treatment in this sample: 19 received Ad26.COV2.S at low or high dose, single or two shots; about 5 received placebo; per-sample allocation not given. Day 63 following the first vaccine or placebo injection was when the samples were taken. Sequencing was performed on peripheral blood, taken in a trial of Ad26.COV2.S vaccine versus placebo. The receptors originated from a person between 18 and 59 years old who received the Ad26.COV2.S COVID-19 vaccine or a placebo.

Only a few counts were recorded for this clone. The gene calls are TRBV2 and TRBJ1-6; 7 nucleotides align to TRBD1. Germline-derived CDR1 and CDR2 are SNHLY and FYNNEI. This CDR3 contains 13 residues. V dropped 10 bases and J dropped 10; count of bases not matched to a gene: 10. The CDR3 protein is CATVGQVGSPLHF. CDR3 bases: TGTGCCACCGTTGGACAGGTCGGGTCACCCCTCCACTTT.

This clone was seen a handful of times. The CDR3 DNA sequence: TGTGCCAGCAGCCAATCAAGGGGTGAGCAGCCCCAGCATTTT. Translation gives CASSQSRGEQPQHF. The chain is built from TRBV4-2 and TRBJ1-5, with a tentative D call TRBD1 (5 bases). This CDR3 is 14 amino acids long. V was pared by 2 bases and J by 7 bases, with 12 bases between. From germline, CDR1 is LGHNA and CDR2 YNFKEQ.

The CDR3 region has the DNA TGTGCCAGCAGTGACCTACCAGGCAATTCACCCCTCCACTTT. Protein sequence: CASSDLPGNSPLHF. The rearrangement joins TRBV6-1 to TRBJ1-6; D not certain. The CDR3 is 14 residues long. Trimming removed 3 bases at V and 7 bases at J, with 10 bases between. The germline CDR1 and CDR2 sequences are MNHNS and SASEGT.

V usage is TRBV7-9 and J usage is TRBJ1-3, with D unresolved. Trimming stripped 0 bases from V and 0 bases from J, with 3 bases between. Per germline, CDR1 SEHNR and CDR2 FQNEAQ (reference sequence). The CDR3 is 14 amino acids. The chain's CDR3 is CASSLAGSGNTIYF. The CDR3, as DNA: TGTGCCAGCAGCTTAGCAGGCTCTGGAAACACCATATATTTT.

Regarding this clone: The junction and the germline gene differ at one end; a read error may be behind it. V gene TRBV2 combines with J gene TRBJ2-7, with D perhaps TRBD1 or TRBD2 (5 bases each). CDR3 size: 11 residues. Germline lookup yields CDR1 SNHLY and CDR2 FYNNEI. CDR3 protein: CASSRDGKTDF. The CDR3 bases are TGTGCCAGCAGCCGGGACGGAAAGACGGACTTC.

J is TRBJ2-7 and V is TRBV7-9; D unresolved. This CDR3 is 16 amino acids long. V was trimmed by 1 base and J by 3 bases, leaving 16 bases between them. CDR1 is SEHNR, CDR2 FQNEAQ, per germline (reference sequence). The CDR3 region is CASSLGSLDINYEQYF. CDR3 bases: TGTGCCAGCAGCTTAGGTTCCCTCGACATTAACTACGAGCAGTACTTC.

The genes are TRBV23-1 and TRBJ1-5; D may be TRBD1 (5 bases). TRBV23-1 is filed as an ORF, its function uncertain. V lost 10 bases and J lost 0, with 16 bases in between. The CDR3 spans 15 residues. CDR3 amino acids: CANPSGHYSNQPQHF. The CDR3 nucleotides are TGCGCCAACCCGTCAGGACATTATAGCAATCAGCCCCAGCATTTT.

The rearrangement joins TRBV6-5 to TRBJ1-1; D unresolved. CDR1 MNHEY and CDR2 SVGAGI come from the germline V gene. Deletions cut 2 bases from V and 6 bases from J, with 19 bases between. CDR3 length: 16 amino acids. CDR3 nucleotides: TGTGCCAGCAGTTACGGACTAGTCCCGTTACAGTCTGAAGCTTTCTTT. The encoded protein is CASSYGLVPLQSEAFF.

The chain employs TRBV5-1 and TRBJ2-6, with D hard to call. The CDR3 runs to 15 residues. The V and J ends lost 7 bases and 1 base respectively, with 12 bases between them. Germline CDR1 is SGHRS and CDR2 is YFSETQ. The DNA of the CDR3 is TGCGCCAGCGCCATAACCGGATCTGGGGCCAACGTCCTGACTTTC. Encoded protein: CASAITGSGANVLTF. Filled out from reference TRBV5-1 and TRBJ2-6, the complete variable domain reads KAGVTQTPRYLIKTRGQQVTLSCSPISGHRSVSWYQQTPGQGLQFLFEYFSETQRNKGNFPGRFSGRQFSNSRSEMNVSTLELGDSALYLCASAITGSGANVLTFGAGSRLTVL.

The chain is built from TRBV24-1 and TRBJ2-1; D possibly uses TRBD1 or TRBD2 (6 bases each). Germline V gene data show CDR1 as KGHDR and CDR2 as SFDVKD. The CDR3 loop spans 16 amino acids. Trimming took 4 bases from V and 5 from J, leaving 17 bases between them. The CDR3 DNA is TGTGCCACCAGTGACTTTAGGGGGGCGGGGCACAATGAGCAGTTCTTC. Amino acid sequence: CATSDFRGAGHNEQFF.

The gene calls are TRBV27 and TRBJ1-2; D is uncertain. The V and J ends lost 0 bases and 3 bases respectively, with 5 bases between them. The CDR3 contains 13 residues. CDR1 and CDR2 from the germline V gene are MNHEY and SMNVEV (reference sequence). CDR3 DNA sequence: TGTGCCAGCAGTTTATCAGCGGACTATGGCTACACCTTC. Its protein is CASSLSADYGYTF.

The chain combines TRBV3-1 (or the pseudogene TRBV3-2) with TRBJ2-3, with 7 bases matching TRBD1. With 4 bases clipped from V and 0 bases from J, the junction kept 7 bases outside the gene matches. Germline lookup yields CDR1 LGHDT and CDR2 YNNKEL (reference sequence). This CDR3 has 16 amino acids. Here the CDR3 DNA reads TGTGCCAGCAGCCGTATGGACAGGAGGAGCACAGATACGCAGTATTTT. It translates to CASSRMDRRSTDTQYF.

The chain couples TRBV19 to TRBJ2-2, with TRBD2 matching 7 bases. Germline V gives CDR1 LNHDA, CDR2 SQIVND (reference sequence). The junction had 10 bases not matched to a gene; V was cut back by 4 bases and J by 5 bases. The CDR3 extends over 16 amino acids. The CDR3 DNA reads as TGTGCCAGTAGTACCCGAGGGCGGGGGAAGACCGGGGAGCTGTTTTTT. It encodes CASSTRGRGKTGELFF.

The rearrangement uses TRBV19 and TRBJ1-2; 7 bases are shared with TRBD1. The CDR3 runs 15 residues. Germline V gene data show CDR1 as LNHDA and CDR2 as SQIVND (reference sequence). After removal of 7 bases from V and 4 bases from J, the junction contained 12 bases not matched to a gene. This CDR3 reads CASIKTGRGSYGYTF. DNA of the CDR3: TGTGCCAGTATCAAGACAGGGAGAGGAAGCTATGGCTACACCTTC.

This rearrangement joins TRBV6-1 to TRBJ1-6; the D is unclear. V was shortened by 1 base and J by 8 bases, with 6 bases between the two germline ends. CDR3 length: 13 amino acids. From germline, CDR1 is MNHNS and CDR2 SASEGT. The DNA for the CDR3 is TGTGCCAGCAGTGAAGGTCTTGATTCACCCCTCCACTTT. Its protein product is CASSEGLDSPLHF.

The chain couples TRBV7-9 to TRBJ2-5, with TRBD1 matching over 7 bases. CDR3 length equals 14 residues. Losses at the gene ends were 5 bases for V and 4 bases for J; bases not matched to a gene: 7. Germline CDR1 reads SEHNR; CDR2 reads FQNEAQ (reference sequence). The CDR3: CASSPRTGGETQYF. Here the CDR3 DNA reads TGTGCCAGCAGCCCAAGGACAGGTGGAGAGACCCAGTACTTC.

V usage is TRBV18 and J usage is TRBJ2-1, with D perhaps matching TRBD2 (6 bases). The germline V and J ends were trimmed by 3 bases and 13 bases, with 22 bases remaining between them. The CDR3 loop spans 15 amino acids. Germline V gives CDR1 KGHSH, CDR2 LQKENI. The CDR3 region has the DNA TGTGCCAGCTCACCCACCCCTGACACCGGGACTTACCAGTTCTTC. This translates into CASSPTPDTGTYQFF.

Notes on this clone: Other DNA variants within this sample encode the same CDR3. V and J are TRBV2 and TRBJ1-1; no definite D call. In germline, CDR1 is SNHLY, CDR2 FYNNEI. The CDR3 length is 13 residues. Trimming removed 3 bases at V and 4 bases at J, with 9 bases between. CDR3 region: CASSDEGGTEAFF. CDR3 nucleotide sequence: TGTGCCAGCAGTGACGAGGGCGGCACTGAAGCTTTCTTT.

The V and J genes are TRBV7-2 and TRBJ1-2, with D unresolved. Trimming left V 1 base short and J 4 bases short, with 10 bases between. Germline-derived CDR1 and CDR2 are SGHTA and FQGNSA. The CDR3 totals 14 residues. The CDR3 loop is CASSLGVETYGYTF. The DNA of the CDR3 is TGTGCCAGCAGCTTAGGGGTGGAGACCTATGGCTACACCTTC.

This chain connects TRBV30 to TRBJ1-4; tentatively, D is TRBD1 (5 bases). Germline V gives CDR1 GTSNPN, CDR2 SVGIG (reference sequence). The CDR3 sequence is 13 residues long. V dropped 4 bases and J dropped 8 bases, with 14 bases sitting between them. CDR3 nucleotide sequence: TGTGCCTGGACTCAGGGTTTGCAAGAAAAACTGTTTTTT. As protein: CAWTQGLQEKLFF.

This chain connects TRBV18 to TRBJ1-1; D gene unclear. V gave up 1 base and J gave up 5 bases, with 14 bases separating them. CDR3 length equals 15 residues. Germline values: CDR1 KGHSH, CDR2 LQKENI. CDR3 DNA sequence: TGTGCCAGCTCACCACTAAATAGTCCGGAGACTGAAGCTTTCTTT. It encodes CASSPLNSPETEAFF.

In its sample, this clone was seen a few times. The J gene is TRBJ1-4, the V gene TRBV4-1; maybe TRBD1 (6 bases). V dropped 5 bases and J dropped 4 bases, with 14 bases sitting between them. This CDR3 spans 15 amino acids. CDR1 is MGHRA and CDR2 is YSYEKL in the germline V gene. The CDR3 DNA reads TGCGCCAGCAGCGTACCAGGGGCCTATAATGAAAAACTGTTTTTT. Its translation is CASSVPGAYNEKLFF.

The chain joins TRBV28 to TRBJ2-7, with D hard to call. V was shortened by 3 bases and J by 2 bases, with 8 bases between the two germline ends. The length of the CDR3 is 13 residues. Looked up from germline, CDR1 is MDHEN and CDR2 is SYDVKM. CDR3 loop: CASSLPVTYEQYF. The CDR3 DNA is TGTGCCAGCAGTTTGCCGGTCACCTACGAGCAGTACTTC.

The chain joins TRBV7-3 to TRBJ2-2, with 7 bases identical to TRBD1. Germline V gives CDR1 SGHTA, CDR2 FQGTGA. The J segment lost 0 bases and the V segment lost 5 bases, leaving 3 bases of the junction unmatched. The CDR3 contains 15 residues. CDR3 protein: CASSPQGANTGELFF. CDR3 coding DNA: TGTGCCAGCAGCCCGCAGGGGGCGAACACCGGGGAGCTGTTTTTT.

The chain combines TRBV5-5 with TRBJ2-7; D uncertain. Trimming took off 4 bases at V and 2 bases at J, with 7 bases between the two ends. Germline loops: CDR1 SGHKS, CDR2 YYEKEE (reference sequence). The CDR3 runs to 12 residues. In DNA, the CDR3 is TGTGCCAGCAGCGTAGGAGCCTACGAGCAGTACTTC. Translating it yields CASSVGAYEQYF.

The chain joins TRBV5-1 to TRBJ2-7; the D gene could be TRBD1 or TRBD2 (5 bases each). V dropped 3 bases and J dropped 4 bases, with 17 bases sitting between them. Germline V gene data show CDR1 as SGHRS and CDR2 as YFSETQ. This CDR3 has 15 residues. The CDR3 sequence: CASSSGTQSFYEQYF. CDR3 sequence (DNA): TGCGCCAGCAGCTCCGGGACCCAGTCCTTTTACGAGCAGTACTTC.

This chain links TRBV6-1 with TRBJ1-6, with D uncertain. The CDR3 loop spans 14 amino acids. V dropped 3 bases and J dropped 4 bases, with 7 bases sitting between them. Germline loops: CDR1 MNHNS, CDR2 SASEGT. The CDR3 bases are TGTGCCAGCAGTGACGTCTATTATAATTCACCCCTCCACTTT. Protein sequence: CASSDVYYNSPLHF.